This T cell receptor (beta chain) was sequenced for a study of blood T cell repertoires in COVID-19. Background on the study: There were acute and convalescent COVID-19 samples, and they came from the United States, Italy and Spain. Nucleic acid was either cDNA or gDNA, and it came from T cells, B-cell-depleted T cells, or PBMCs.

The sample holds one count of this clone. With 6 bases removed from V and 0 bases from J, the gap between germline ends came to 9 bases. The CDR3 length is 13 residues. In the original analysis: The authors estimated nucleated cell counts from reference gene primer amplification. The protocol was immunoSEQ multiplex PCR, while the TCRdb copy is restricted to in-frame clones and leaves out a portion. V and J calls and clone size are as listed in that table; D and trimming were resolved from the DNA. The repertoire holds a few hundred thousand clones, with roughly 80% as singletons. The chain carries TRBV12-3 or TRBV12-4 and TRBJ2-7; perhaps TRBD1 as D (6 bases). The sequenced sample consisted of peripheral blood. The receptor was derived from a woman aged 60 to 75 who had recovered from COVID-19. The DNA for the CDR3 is TGTGCCAGCAGAACAGGGACCTCCTACGAGCAGTACTTC. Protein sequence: CASRTGTSYEQYF.